A selection of T cell receptor beta chains follows, all from one sample in a study of blood T cell repertoires in COVID-19. TCRdb's copy holds only in-frame clones and misses some; the assay was immunoSEQ multiplex PCR. The sample records around 270,000 clones, roughly 84% being singletons. The source material was peripheral blood. The source of these receptors is a woman aged 35 to 49 who had recovered from COVID-19. Each CDR3 is given with its conserved first and last residue. D genes are given only for firm matches. Not all rows give a size; the values are once, few, many and, for expanded clones, a class.

j_gene: TRBJ1-2; d_gene: .; v_gene: TRBV7-2; abundance: .; CDR3aa: CASSLRGFGGYTF; CDR3nt: TGTGCCAGCAGCTTACGAGGGTTCGGCGGCTACACCTTC
j_gene: TRBJ1-2; d_gene: TRBD1; v_gene: TRBV3-1/TRBV3-2; abundance: .; CDR3aa: CASSHRTGANYGYTF; CDR3nt: TGTGCCAGCAGCCACCGGACAGGGGCGAACTATGGCTACACCTTC
j_gene: TRBJ1-4; d_gene: TRBD1; v_gene: TRBV15; abundance: .; CDR3aa: CATSIRTGGPEKLFF; CDR3nt: TGTGCCACCAGCATCAGGACAGGCGGGCCTGAAAAACTGTTTTTT
j_gene: TRBJ2-7; d_gene: TRBD1; v_gene: TRBV14; abundance: .; CDR3aa: CASSQDDRVKDEQYF; CDR3nt: TGTGCCAGCAGCCAAGATGACAGGGTTAAGGACGAGCAGTACTTC
j_gene: TRBJ2-7; d_gene: .; v_gene: TRBV28; abundance: .; CDR3aa: CASSFTRIYEQYF; CDR3nt: TGTGCCAGCAGTTTCACGCGGATCTACGAGCAGTACTTC
j_gene: TRBJ1-4; d_gene: TRBD1; v_gene: TRBV5-1; abundance: .; CDR3aa: CASSLLGTDNEKLFF; CDR3nt: TGCGCCAGCAGCTTGTTGGGGACAGACAATGAAAAACTGTTTTTT
j_gene: TRBJ1-2; d_gene: .; v_gene: TRBV6-5; abundance: .; CDR3aa: CASSPTVFDYGYTF; CDR3nt: TGTGCCAGCAGTCCGACTGTTTTTGATTATGGCTACACCTTC
j_gene: TRBJ2-2; d_gene: TRBD2; v_gene: TRBV15; abundance: .; CDR3aa: CATSRDRLAGVQSGELFF; CDR3nt: TGTGCCACCAGCAGAGATAGGCTAGCGGGGGTACAAAGCGGGGAGCTGTTTTTT
j_gene: TRBJ2-7; d_gene: TRBD1; v_gene: TRBV10-3; abundance: .; CDR3aa: CAISDRDRGSYEQYF; CDR3nt: TGTGCCATCAGTGACCGGGACAGGGGATCCTACGAGCAGTACTTC
j_gene: TRBJ1-5; d_gene: .; v_gene: TRBV10-1; abundance: .; CDR3aa: CASSESTVNSNQPQHF; CDR3nt: TGCGCCAGCAGTGAGTCCACAGTTAATAGCAATCAGCCCCAGCATTTT
j_gene: TRBJ2-1; d_gene: TRBD2; v_gene: TRBV6-5; abundance: once; CDR3aa: CASRKSGSPYNEQFF; CDR3nt: TGTGCCAGCAGAAAAAGCGGGAGTCCCTACAATGAGCAGTTCTTC
j_gene: TRBJ1-1; d_gene: .; v_gene: TRBV30; abundance: .; CDR3aa: CAWSGGNTEAFF; CDR3nt: TGTGCCTGGTCGGGAGGGAACACTGAAGCTTTCTTT
j_gene: TRBJ1-4; d_gene: .; v_gene: TRBV28; abundance: .; CDR3aa: CASSSVGSPATNEKLFF; CDR3nt: TGTGCCAGCAGTTCTGTCGGGAGTCCGGCAACTAATGAAAAACTGTTTTTT
j_gene: TRBJ2-1; d_gene: TRBD2; v_gene: TRBV7-2; abundance: few; CDR3aa: CASSPRAGEAGGPHNEQFF; CDR3nt: TGTGCCAGCAGCCCAAGGGCAGGTGAGGCGGGGGGGCCCCACAATGAGCAGTTCTTC
j_gene: TRBJ2-1; d_gene: TRBD1; v_gene: TRBV5-1; abundance: .; CDR3aa: CASSSPGQGAPGEQFF; CDR3nt: TGCGCCAGCAGCAGTCCGGGACAGGGGGCCCCCGGCGAGCAGTTCTTC
j_gene: TRBJ2-1; d_gene: .; v_gene: TRBV7-9; abundance: many; CDR3aa: CASSPRGSSYNEQFF; CDR3nt: TGTGCCAGCAGCCCCCGCGGCAGCAGCTACAATGAGCAGTTCTTC
j_gene: TRBJ2-1; d_gene: TRBD1; v_gene: TRBV2; abundance: .; CDR3aa: CASNRIRDRGWNEQFF; CDR3nt: TGTGCCAGCAACCGCATCCGGGACAGGGGTTGGAATGAGCAGTTCTTC
j_gene: TRBJ2-2; d_gene: .; v_gene: TRBV11-2; abundance: few; CDR3aa: CASSLHEGSGTGELFF; CDR3nt: TGTGCCAGCAGCTTACACGAGGGTTCGGGCACCGGGGAGCTGTTTTTT
j_gene: TRBJ1-1; d_gene: .; v_gene: TRBV9; abundance: .; CDR3aa: CASSSTHGSGTEAFF; CDR3nt: TGTGCCAGCAGCTCTACCCACGGGTCGGGCACTGAAGCTTTCTTT
j_gene: TRBJ1-3; d_gene: .; v_gene: TRBV6-5; abundance: once; CDR3aa: CASSMGARDTIYF; CDR3nt: TGTGCCAGCAGTATGGGGGCTCGTGACACCATATATTTT
j_gene: TRBJ1-4; d_gene: .; v_gene: TRBV28; abundance: .; CDR3aa: CASSVLGRGTNEKLFF; CDR3nt: TGTGCCAGCAGCGTACTTGGAAGGGGGACTAATGAAAAACTGTTTTTT
j_gene: TRBJ1-5; d_gene: .; v_gene: TRBV7-2; abundance: .; CDR3aa: CASSLQGSNQPQHF; CDR3nt: TGTGCCAGCAGCTTACAGGGATCGAATCAGCCCCAGCATTTT